This T cell receptor beta chain was sequenced for a study of shared clonotypes between healthy human individuals. Points from the study as a whole: Sequencing depth was expected to affect clonotype sharing among donors. Shared clonotypes: about 5.3% naive CD4, around 3.5% naive CD8, about 2.2% memory CD4, more than 0.3% memory CD8.

As concerns this clone: Antigen specificity is unknown.

The ends were cut back, 0 bases at V and 14 bases at J, with 16 bases in the middle. This CDR3 spans 14 amino acids. Profiled with immunoSEQ multiplex PCR; TCRdb holds only in-frame clones, not every one. The sample records around 600,000 clones, around 97% being singletons. V gene TRBV6-7 combines with J gene TRBJ1-4; no clear D gene. TRBV6-7 is annotated as an ORF whose role is uncertain. The receptor's source is a woman aged 30 to 39 in good health. Sequencing was carried out using naive CD4+ T cells sorted from blood. As to subset: CD45RA+ positively selected. CDR3 residues: CASSYSDGRASLFF. The CDR3 bases are TGTGCCAGCAGTTACTCGGACGGGCGGGCCTCGCTGTTTTTT.